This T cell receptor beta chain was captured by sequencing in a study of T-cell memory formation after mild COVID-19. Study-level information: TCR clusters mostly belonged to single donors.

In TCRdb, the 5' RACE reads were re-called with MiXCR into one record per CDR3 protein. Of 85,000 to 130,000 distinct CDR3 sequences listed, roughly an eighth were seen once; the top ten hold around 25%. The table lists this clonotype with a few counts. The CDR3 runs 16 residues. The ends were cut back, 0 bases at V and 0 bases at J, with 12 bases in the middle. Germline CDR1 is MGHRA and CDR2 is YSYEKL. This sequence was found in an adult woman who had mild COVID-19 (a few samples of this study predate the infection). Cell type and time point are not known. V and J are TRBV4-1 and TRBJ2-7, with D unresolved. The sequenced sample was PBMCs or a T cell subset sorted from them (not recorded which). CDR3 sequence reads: CASSQEVSRASYEQYF. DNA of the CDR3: TGCGCCAGCAGCCAAGAAGTATCTCGAGCCTCCTACGAGCAGTACTTC.